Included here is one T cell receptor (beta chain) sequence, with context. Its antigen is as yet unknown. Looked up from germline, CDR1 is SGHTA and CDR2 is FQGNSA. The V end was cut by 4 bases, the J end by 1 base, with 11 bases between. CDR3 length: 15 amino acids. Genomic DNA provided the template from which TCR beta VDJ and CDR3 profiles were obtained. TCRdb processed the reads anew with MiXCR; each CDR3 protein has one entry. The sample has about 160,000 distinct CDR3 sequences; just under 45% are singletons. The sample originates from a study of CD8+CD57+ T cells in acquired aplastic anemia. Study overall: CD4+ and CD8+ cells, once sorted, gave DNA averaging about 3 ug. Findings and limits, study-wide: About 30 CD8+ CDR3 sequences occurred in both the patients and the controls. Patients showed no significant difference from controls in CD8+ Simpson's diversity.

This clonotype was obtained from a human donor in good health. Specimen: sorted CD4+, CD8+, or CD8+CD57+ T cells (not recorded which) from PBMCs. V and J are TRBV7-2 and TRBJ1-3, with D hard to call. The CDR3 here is CASSSGAFSGNTIYF. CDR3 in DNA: TGTGCCAGCAGCTCAGGTGCCTTTTCTGGAAACACCATATATTTT.